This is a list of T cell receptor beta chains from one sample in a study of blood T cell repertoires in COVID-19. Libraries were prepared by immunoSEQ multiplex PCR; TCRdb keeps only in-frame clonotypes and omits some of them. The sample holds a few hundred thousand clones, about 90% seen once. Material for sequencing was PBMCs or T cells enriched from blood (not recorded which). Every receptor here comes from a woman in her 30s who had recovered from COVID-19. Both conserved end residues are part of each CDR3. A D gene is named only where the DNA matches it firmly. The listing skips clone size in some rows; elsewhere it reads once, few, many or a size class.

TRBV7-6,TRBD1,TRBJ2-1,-,TGTGCCAGCAGCTTTAGACAGGGGTCCTACAATGAGCAGTTCTTC,CASSFRQGSYNEQFF
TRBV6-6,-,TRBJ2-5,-,TGTGCCAGCAGTTACTTCGGCCAAGAGACCCAGTACTTC,CASSYFGQETQYF
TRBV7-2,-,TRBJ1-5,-,TGTGCCAGCAGCTTAGGAACCGGACAGAGGAGCAATCAGCCCCAGCATTTT,CASSLGTGQRSNQPQHF
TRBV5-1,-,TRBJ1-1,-,TGCGCCAGCAGCCCCTCCTCTCTCTATATGAACACTGAAGCTTTCTTT,CASSPSSLYMNTEAFF
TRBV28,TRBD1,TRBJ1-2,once,TGTGCCAGCAGCGCAGGGACAGATGACTTCTATGGCTACACCTTC,CASSAGTDDFYGYTF
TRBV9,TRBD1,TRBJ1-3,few,TGTGCCAGCAGCGTAGAGGGACAGGTCTCTGGAAACACCATATATTTT,CASSVEGQVSGNTIYF
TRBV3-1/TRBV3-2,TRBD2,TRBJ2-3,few,TGTGCCAGCAGCCAAGGGGGCGGGAGAACCGCAGATACGCAGTATTTT,CASSQGGGRTADTQYF
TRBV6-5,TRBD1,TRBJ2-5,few,TGTGCCAGCAGTCGGACAGGGGGCGAATGGAAGACCCAGTACTTC,CASSRTGGEWKTQYF
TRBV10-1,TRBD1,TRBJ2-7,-,TGCGCCAGCAGTGATTCGACAGGGGTCGAGCAGTACTTC,CASSDSTGVEQYF
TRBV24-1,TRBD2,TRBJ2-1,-,TGTGCCACCAGTGATTCCGGGACTAGCGGCTACAATGAGCAGTTCTTC,CATSDSGTSGYNEQFF
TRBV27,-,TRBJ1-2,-,TGTGCCAGCAGTTTATGGGTTACAGGACGCGGCTACACCTTC,CASSLWVTGRGYTF
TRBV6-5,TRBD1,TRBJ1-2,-,TGTGCCAGCAGTTACTCGAGGACAGGGACATATGGCTACACCTTC,CASSYSRTGTYGYTF